Presented here are 19 T cell receptor beta chains from one specimen sequenced in a study of T cells after yellow fever vaccination. MiXCR, applied by TCRdb to the 5' RACE reads, yields one record per CDR3 protein. This table has around 530,000 distinct CDR3 sequences, roughly a sixth appearing once. The sample consisted of PBMCs, taken 4 to 5 days after the first yellow fever vaccination. These receptors came from a young man who received the YFV17D yellow fever vaccine.

This chain joins TRBV24-1 and TRBJ2-5, with D perhaps matching TRBD1 (5 bases). The CDR3 spans 15 residues. V was shortened by 3 bases and J by 1 base, with 11 bases between the two germline ends. Germline CDR1 KGHDR, CDR2 SFDVKD. The CDR3 reads CATSDTGDSQETQYF. The DNA of the CDR3 is TGTGCCACCAGTGATACCGGTGACAGCCAAGAGACCCAGTACTTC.

The table lists this clonotype with a few counts. The CDR3 spells CASSITGGQLAKNIQYF. The CDR3 DNA is TGTGCCAGCAGCATTACAGGGGGCCAACTAGCCAAAAACATTCAGTACTTC. The chain employs TRBV11-2 and TRBJ2-4; 9 nucleotides agree with TRBD1. The CDR3 runs 17 residues. Germline V gene data show CDR1 as SGHAT and CDR2 as FQNNGV. The trim removed 5 bases at V and 0 bases at J, leaving 8 bases unmatched.

The genes are TRBV10-3 and TRBJ2-2; D possibly corresponds to TRBD1 (6 bases). Germline V gene lookup returns CDR1 ENHRY and CDR2 SYGVKD. V shed 10 bases and J shed 4 bases, with 16 bases lying between them. This CDR3 spans 14 amino acids. This CDR3 is CATQSQGTTGELFF. CDR3 nucleotide sequence: TGTGCCACCCAAAGCCAGGGGACCACCGGGGAGCTGTTTTTT.

This clonotype was seen a handful of times. The chain joins TRBV20-1 to TRBJ2-2, with D perhaps matching TRBD1 or TRBD2 (6 bases each). The CDR3 totals 14 residues. Trimming stripped 1 base from V and 11 bases from J, with 17 bases between. The germline V gene encodes CDR1 DFQATT and CDR2 SNEGSKA (reference sequence). The chain's CDR3 is CSARVSPGGGELFF. The CDR3 DNA reads as TGCAGTGCTAGAGTCAGTCCCGGGGGCGGAGAGCTGTTTTTT.

J is TRBJ1-4 and V is TRBV6-5, with D unresolved. Trimming removed 0 bases at V and 6 bases at J, with 8 bases between. Germline values: CDR1 MNHEY, CDR2 SVGAGI. This CDR3 is built from 14 residues. The CDR3 DNA follows: TGTGCCAGCAGTTACTCGTTACGGGATGAAAAACTGTTTTTT. Its protein product is CASSYSLRDEKLFF.

The rearrangement joins TRBV3-1 to TRBJ1-5; D possibly corresponds to TRBD1 (5 bases). The V gene's germline CDR1 is LGHDT and CDR2 YNNKEL (reference sequence). V was shortened by 3 bases and J by 0 bases, with 9 bases between the two germline ends. There are 15 residues in the CDR3. The CDR3 nucleotides are TGTGCCAGCAGCCACGGGACCGGTAGCAATCAGCCCCAGCATTTT. Protein: CASSHGTGSNQPQHF.

The chain recombines TRBV12-3 or TRBV12-4 with TRBJ1-2, with 9 nucleotides matching TRBD1. V was clipped by 2 bases and J by 2 bases; unmatched bases: 6. The CDR3 totals 16 residues. The DNA of the CDR3 is TGTGCCAGCAGTTTAAACATCGGACAGGGGAACTATGGCTACACCTTC. Its translation: CASSLNIGQGNYGYTF.

This clonotype was observed a handful of times. The chain recombines TRBV9 with TRBJ2-1; no reliable D call. The CDR3 runs to 15 residues. Germline V CDR1 and CDR2: SGDLS, YYNGEE. V dropped 3 bases and J dropped 8 bases, with 18 bases sitting between them. CDR3 nucleotide sequence: TGTGCCAGCAGCGGACGTCCACCCTTATTGGATGAGCAGTTCTTC. Translating it yields CASSGRPPLLDEQFF. The full variable domain, its missing parts supplied by reference TRBV9 and TRBJ2-1, is DSGVTQTPKHLITATGQRVTLRCSPRSGDLSVYWYQQSLDQGLQFLIQYYNGEERAKGNILERFSAQQFPDLHSELNLSSLELGDSALYFCASSGRPPLLDEQFFGPGTRLTVL.

The rearrangement uses TRBV5-1 and TRBJ2-7; D possibly corresponds to TRBD1 (5 bases). CDR1 and CDR2 from the germline V gene are SGHRS and YFSETQ. V was cut by 0 bases and J by 5 bases, with 12 bases left in between. The CDR3 has 14 residues. Here the CDR3 DNA reads TGCGCCAGCAGCTTGGGGGTTATAGGGGACGAGCAGTACGTC. Translated: CASSLGVIGDEQYV.

The J gene is TRBJ2-5, the V gene TRBV12-3 or TRBV12-4; 11 positions agree with TRBD1. The V segment lost 6 bases and the J segment 7 bases; nucleotides outside the gene matches: 4. The CDR3 spans 13 residues. CDR3 nucleotides: TGTGCCAGCAGCATGGGACAGGGGGGGACCCAGTACTTC. Its translation is CASSMGQGGTQYF.

The chain uses TRBV9 and TRBJ2-1, with 10 positions matching TRBD2. The length of the CDR3 is 15 residues. From germline, CDR1 is SGDLS and CDR2 YYNGEE. Germline trimming cut 4 bases from V and 3 bases from J; bases unmatched to any gene: 4. Written as DNA, the CDR3 is TGTGCCAGCAGCTATCGGACTAGCGGCTACAATGAGCAGTTCTTC. Its protein product is CASSYRTSGYNEQFF.

This clonotype has a handful of counts. The chain is built from TRBV12-3 or TRBV12-4 and TRBJ1-1; D gene unclear. V dropped 5 bases and J dropped 0 bases, with 13 bases sitting between them. This CDR3 comprises 15 residues. The CDR3: CASSNNSYMNTEAFF. The CDR3 nucleotides read TGTGCCAGCAGTAATAACAGCTATATGAACACTGAAGCTTTCTTT.

This clonotype was picked up many times. J is TRBJ2-7 and V is TRBV29-1; 12 positions match TRBD2. The length of the CDR3 is 16 residues. J gave up 0 bases and V 4 bases, and 7 bases lay outside the gene matches. From germline, CDR1 is SQVTM and CDR2 ANQGSEA. CDR3 sequence reads: CSVGLAGGTSSYEQYF. The CDR3 nucleotides are TGCAGCGTTGGGCTAGCGGGGGGGACGAGCTCCTACGAGCAGTACTTC.

The V and J genes are TRBV6-1 and TRBJ2-3, with 11 bases matching TRBD2. Germline V gives CDR1 MNHNS, CDR2 SASEGT. The CDR3 loop spans 17 amino acids. V lost 1 base to trimming and J lost 3 bases; unmatched junction nucleotides: 6. The CDR3, as DNA: TGTGCCAGCAGTGAAGTGCGGACTAGCGGGCCTACAGATACGCAGTATTTT. This gives the protein CASSEVRTSGPTDTQYF.

This clonotype was seen only a few times. The chain carries TRBV20-1 and TRBJ2-3; no clear D. The CDR3 runs 15 residues. Deletions cut 7 bases from V and 0 bases from J, with 17 bases between. CDR1 and CDR2 from the germline V gene are DFQATT and SNEGSKA (reference sequence). The CDR3 coding sequence is TGCAGTGTGAAGGACGGAATTTATAGCACAGATACGCAGTATTTT. Translated, it gives CSVKDGIYSTDTQYF.

V and J are TRBV29-1 and TRBJ1-2; D uncertain. Per the germline V gene, CDR1 is SQVTM and CDR2 is ANQGSEA. The CDR3 has 13 amino acids. V dropped 4 bases and J dropped 7 bases, with 16 bases sitting between them. The CDR3 reads CSVGHYQLPGYTF. The CDR3 DNA sequence: TGCAGCGTTGGTCACTACCAGCTACCTGGCTACACCTTC.

The chain recombines TRBV6-2 or TRBV6-3 with TRBJ1-2; D not certain. In germline, CDR1 is MNHEY, CDR2 SVGEGT. There are 16 residues in the CDR3. Deletions cut 2 bases from V and 0 bases from J, with 13 bases between. The chain's CDR3 is CASSYGKHRTNYGYTF. DNA of the CDR3: TGTGCCAGCAGTTACGGGAAGCACCGAACTAACTATGGCTACACCTTC.

The chain recombines TRBV2 with TRBJ1-3, with a possible D match to TRBD1 (6 bases). CDR3 length: 15 amino acids. Trimming left V 4 bases short and J 0 bases short, with 10 bases between. CDR1 and CDR2 (germline): SNHLY, FYNNEI. The CDR3 nucleotides are TGTGCCAGCAGTGGTGGACAGCACTCTGGAAACACCATATATTTT. It is translated as CASSGGQHSGNTIYF.

This clonotype was counted a few times. This chain uses TRBV4-1 with TRBJ1-2; D is unresolved. There are 15 residues in the CDR3. The V gene lost 1 base and the J gene lost 2 bases, with 11 bases spanning the gap. The germline CDR1 and CDR2 sequences are MGHRA and YSYEKL. CDR3 DNA sequence: TGCGCCAGCAGCCAAGTGGCGGGAAGGAACTATGGCTACACCTTC. This encodes CASSQVAGRNYGYTF.